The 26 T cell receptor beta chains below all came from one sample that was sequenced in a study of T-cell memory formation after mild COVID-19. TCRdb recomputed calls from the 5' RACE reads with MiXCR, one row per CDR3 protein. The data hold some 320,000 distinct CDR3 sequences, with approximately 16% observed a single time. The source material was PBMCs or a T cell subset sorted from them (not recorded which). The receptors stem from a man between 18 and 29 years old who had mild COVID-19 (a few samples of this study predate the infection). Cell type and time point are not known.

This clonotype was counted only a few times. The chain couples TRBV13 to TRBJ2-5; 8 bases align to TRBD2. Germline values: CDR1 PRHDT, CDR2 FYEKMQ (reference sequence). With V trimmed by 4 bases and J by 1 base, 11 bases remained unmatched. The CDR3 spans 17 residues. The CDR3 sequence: CASSSPSSRGVQETQYF. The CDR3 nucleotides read TGTGCCAGCAGCTCACCATCGTCGCGGGGGGTCCAAGAGACCCAGTACTTC.

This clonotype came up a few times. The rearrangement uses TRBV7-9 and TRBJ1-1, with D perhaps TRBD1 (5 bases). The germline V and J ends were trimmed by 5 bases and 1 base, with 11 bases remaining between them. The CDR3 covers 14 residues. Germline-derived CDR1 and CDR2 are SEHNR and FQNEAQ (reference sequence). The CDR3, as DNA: TGTGCCAGCAGCGTAACGGGGCCGAACACTGAAGCTTTCTTT. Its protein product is CASSVTGPNTEAFF.

CDR3 sequence: CASSPSGGTSTDTQYF. Written as DNA, the CDR3 is TGTGCCAGCAGCCCTAGCGGGGGGACTAGCACAGATACGCAGTATTTT. This chain uses TRBV7-8 with TRBJ2-3; 11 nucleotides match TRBD2. Germline-derived CDR1 and CDR2 are SGHVS and FQNEAQ. The V and J ends lost 5 bases and 0 bases, in that order; junction bases with no gene match: 4. There are 16 residues in the CDR3.

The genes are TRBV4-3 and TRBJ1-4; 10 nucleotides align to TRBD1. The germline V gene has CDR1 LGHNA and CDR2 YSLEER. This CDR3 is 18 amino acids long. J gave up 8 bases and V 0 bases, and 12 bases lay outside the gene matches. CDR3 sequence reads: CASSQELPGQGIWEKLFF. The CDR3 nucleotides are TGCGCCAGCAGCCAAGAGCTCCCGGGACAGGGGATTTGGGAAAAACTGTTTTTT.

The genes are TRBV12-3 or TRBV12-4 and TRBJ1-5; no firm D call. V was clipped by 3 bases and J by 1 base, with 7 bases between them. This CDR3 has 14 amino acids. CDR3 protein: CASSLSGSNQPQHF. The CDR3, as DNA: TGTGCCAGCAGTTTGTCAGGAAGCAATCAGCCCCAGCATTTT.

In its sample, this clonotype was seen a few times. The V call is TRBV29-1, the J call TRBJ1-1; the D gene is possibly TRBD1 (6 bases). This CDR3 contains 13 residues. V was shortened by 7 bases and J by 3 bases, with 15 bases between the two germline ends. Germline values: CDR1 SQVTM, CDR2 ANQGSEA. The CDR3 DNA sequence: TGCAGCGGCACAGGGTTAGCGGACACTGAAGCTTTCTTT. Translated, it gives CSGTGLADTEAFF.

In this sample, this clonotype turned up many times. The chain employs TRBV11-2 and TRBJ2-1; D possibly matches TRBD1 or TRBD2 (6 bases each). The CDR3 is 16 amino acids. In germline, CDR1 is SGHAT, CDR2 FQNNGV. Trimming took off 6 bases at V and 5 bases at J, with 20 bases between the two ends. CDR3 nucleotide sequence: TGTGCCAGCAGACGCGGCCGGGGGCCGCCGAACAATGAGCAGTTCTTC. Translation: CASRRGRGPPNNEQFF.

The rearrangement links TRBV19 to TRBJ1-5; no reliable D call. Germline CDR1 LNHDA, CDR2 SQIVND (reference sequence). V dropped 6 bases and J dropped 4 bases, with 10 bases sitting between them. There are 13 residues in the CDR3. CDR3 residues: CASRYSVNQPQHF. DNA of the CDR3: TGTGCCAGTAGGTACAGTGTGAATCAGCCCCAGCATTTT. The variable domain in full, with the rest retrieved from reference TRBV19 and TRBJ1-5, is DGGITQSPKYLFRKEGQNVTLSCEQNLNHDAMYWYRQDPGQGLRLIYYSQIVNDFQKGDIAEGYSVSREKKESFPLTVTSAQKNPTAFYLCASRYSVNQPQHFGDGTRLSIL.

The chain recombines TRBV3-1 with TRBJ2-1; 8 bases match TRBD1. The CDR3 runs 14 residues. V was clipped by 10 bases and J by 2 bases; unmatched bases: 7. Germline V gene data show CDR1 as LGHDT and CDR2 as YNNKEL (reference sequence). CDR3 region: CATEYRGAYNEQFF. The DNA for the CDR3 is TGTGCCACAGAGTACAGGGGGGCCTACAATGAGCAGTTCTTC.

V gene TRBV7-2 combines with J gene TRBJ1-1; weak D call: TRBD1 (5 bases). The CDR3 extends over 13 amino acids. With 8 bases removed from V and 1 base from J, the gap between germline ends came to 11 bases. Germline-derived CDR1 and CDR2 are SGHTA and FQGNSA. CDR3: CASRGNQNTEAFF. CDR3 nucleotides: TGTGCCAGCCGGGGGAATCAGAACACTGAAGCTTTCTTT.

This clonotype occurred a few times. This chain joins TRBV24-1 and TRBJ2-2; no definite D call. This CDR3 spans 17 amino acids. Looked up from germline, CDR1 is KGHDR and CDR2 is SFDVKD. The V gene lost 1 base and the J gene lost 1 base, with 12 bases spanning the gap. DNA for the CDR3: TGTGCCACCAGTGATTTTTGGCAGGCCGGGAACACCGGGGAGCTGTTTTTT. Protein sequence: CATSDFWQAGNTGELFF.

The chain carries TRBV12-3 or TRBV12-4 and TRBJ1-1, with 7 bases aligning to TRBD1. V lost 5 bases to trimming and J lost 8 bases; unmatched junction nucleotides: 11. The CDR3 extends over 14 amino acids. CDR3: CASSPRIQGSEAFF. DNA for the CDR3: TGTGCCAGCAGTCCAAGGATACAGGGGAGCGAAGCTTTCTTT.

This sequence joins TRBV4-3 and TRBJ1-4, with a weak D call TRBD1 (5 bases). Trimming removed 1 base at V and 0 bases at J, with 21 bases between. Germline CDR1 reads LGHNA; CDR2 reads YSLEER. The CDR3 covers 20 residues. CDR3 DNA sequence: TGCGCCAGCAGCCAAGGATTGTTAACAGGAGATCTTGCAACTAATGAAAAACTGTTTTTT. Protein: CASSQGLLTGDLATNEKLFF.

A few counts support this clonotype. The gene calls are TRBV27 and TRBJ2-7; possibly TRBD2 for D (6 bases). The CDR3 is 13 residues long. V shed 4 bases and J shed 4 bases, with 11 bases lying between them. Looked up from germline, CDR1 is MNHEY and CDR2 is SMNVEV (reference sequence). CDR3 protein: CASSSRGGYEQYF. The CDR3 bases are TGTGCCAGCAGTTCCCGGGGAGGTTACGAGCAGTACTTC.

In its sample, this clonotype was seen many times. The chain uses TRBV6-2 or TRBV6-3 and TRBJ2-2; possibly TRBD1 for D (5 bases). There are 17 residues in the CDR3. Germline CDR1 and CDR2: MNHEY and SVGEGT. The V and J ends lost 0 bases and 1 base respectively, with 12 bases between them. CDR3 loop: CASSYSIRGRNTGELFF. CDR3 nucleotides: TGTGCCAGCAGTTACTCGATTAGGGGCAGGAACACCGGGGAGCTGTTTTTT.

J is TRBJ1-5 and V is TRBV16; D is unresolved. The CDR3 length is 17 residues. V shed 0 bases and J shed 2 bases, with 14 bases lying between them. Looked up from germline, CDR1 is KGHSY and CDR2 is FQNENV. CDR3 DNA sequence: TGTGCCAGCAGCCAATCGGGGTCCTGGGTGCGCAATCAGCCCCAGCATTTT. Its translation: CASSQSGSWVRNQPQHF.

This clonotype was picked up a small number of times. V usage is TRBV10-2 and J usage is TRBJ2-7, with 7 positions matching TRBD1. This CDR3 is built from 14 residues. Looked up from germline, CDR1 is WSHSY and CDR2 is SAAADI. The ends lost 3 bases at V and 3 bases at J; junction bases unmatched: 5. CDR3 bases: TGCGCCAGCAGTGAAGACAGGGTGGTCTACGAGCAGTACTTC. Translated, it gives CASSEDRVVYEQYF.

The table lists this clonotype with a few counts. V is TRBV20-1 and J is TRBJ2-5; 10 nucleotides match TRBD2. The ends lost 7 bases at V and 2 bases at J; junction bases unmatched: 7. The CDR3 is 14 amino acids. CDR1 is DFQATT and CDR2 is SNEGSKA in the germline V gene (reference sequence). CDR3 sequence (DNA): TGCAGTGTCCCGGGACTAGCGCGTCAAGAGACCCAGTACTTC. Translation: CSVPGLARQETQYF.

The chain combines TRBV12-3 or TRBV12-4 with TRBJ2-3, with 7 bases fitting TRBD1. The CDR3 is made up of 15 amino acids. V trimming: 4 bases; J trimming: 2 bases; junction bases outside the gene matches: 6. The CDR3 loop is CASSSGTEYTDTQYF. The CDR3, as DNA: TGTGCCAGCAGTTCCGGGACAGAGTACACAGATACGCAGTATTTT.

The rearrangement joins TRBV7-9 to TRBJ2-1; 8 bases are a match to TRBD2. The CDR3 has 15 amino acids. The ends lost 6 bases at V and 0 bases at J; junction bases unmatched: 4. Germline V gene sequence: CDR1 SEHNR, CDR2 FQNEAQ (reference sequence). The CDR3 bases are TGTGCCAGCAGAACCAGCGGGAGCTCCTACAATGAGCAGTTCTTC. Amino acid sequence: CASRTSGSSYNEQFF.

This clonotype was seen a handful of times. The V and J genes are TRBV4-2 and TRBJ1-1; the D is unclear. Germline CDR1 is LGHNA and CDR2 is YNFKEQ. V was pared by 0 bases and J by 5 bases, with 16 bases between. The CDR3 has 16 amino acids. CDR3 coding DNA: TGTGCCAGCAGCCAAGATCATGTGGGATCGTCTACTGAAGCTTTCTTT. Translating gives CASSQDHVGSSTEAFF.

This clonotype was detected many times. The CDR3 spells CASSPQGTNTGELFF. In DNA form, the CDR3 reads TGTGCCAGCTCACCACAGGGGACGAACACCGGGGAGCTGTTTTTT. The chain links TRBV7-3 to TRBJ2-2, with 7 nucleotides matching TRBD1. The V gene's germline CDR1 is SGHTA and CDR2 FQGTGA. This CDR3 spans 15 amino acids. V shed 8 bases and J 0 bases; nucleotides not matched to a gene: 6.

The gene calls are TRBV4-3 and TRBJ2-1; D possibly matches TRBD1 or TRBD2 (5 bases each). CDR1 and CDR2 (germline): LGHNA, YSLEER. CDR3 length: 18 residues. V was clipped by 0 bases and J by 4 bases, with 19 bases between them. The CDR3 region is CASSQELVGGTLYNEQFF. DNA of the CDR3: TGCGCCAGCAGCCAAGAACTGGTTGGGGGTACCCTATACAATGAGCAGTTCTTC.

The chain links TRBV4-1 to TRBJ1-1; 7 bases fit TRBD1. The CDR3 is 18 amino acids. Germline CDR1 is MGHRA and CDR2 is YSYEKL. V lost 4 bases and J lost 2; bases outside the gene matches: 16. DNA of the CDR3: TGCGCCAGCAGCCGGGACTCAGGGGGGGTGGTTGAAAACACTGAAGCTTTCTTT. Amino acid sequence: CASSRDSGGVVENTEAFF.

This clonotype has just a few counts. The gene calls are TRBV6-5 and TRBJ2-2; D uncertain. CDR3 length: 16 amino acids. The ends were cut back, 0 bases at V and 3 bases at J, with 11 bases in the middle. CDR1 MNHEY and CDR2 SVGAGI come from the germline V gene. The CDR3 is CASSYSVHGDTGELFF. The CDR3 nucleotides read TGTGCCAGCAGTTACTCGGTGCATGGGGACACCGGGGAGCTGTTTTTT.

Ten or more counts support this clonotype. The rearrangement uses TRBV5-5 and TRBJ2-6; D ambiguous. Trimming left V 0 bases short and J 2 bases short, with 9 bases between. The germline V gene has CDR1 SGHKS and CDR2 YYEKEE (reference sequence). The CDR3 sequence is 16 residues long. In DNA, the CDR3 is TGTGCCAGCAGCTTGGAGGTCCTCGCTGGGGCCAACGTCCTGACTTTC. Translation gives CASSLEVLAGANVLTF.